Listed below are T cell receptor beta chains from one sample, sequenced in a study of cytomegalovirus exposure and HLA in healthy donors. Profiled with immunoSEQ multiplex PCR; TCRdb holds only in-frame clones, not every one. The profile shows around 160,000 clones, under 85% of them singletons. Source material: PBMCs. The receptor source for this set is a woman in her thirties or forties in good health and CMV-seropositive. Each CDR3 is given with its conserved first and last residue. Fields, in order: J gene, D gene, clone size, V gene, CDR3 protein, CDR3 DNA. D genes are given only for firm matches. Clone size, where shown, is once, few, many, or a class for clones that have expanded.

TRBJ2-7 | . | . | TRBV19 | CASSIGGDYEQYF | TGTGCCAGTAGTATAGGCGGGGACTACGAGCAGTACTTC
TRBJ1-4 | TRBD1 | few | TRBV9 | CASSPGQGRDEKLFF | TGTGCCAGCAGCCCGGGACAGGGGAGGGATGAAAAACTGTTTTTT
TRBJ2-1 | TRBD1 | . | TRBV6-6 | CASSSRGSSYNEQFF | TGTGCCAGCAGCTCCAGGGGGAGCTCCTACAATGAGCAGTTCTTC
TRBJ2-2 | . | . | TRBV6-1 | CASSELPRATGELFF | TGTGCCAGCAGTGAACTGCCCAGGGCAACCGGGGAGCTGTTTTTT
TRBJ2-3 | . | few | TRBV7-3 | CASSLKQGYTQYF | TGTGCCAGCAGCTTAAAACAGGGATATACGCAGTATTTT
TRBJ1-1 | . | . | TRBV29-1 | CSVVVGSNTEAFF | TGCAGCGTTGTCGTCGGTTCGAACACTGAAGCTTTCTTT
TRBJ2-3 | . | . | TRBV7-7 | CASSPDSSVTDTQYF | TGTGCCAGCAGTCCGGACAGTTCAGTTACAGATACGCAGTATTTT
TRBJ2-7 | TRBD2 | . | TRBV9 | CASSVSGTLYEQYF | TGTGCCAGCAGCGTAAGCGGGACTCTGTACGAGCAGTACTTC
TRBJ2-1 | . | . | TRBV2 | CAGSAWESSYNEQFF | TGTGCCGGATCTGCGTGGGAGAGCTCCTACAATGAGCAGTTCTTC
TRBJ2-3 | . | few | TRBV28 | CASSSHMGATQYF | TGTGCCAGCAGTTCCCATATGGGGGCTACGCAGTATTTT
TRBJ2-2 | . | . | TRBV19 | CASSIEGGTGELFF | TGTGCCAGTAGTATAGAGGGGGGTACCGGGGAGCTGTTTTTT
TRBJ1-4 | . | . | TRBV18 | CASSPLPLGQVATNEKLFF | TGTGCCAGCTCACCCCTACCTTTGGGTCAGGTTGCAACTAATGAAAAACTGTTTTTT
TRBJ2-1 | TRBD2 | . | TRBV18 | CASSPPNPAGGGEQFF | TGTGCCAGCTCACCACCGAACCCCGCGGGGGGTGGGGAGCAGTTCTTC
TRBJ1-1 | . | . | TRBV5-6 | CASSYTRTEGTEAFF | TGTGCCAGCAGCTACACACGGACGGAGGGCACTGAAGCTTTCTTT
TRBJ1-1 | TRBD1 | . | TRBV7-9 | CASSPGTVNTEAFF | TGTGCCAGCAGCCCCGGGACAGTGAACACTGAAGCTTTCTTT
TRBJ1-1 | . | . | TRBV11-2 | CASRNKNTEAFF | TGTGCCAGCAGAAACAAGAACACTGAAGCTTTCTTT
TRBJ1-6 | . | . | TRBV19 | CASSVYRADNSPLHF | TGTGCCAGTAGTGTGTACAGGGCGGATAATTCACCCCTCCACTTT
TRBJ2-1 | TRBD1 | once | TRBV28 | CASSGQGARKGEQFF | TGTGCCAGCAGTGGACAGGGGGCAAGAAAAGGTGAGCAGTTCTTC
TRBJ1-1 | . | . | TRBV19 | CASNIIGGKTEAFF | TGTGCCAGTAACATAATTGGGGGGAAGACTGAAGCTTTCTTT
TRBJ1-1 | . | . | TRBV4-2 | CASSQEEVMNTEAFF | TGTGCCAGCAGCCAAGAAGAGGTTATGAACACTGAAGCTTTCTTT
TRBJ2-1 | . | . | TRBV27 | CASSFSSSVVYNEQFF | TGTGCCAGCAGTTTCTCTAGCTCAGTGGTCTACAATGAGCAGTTCTTC
TRBJ2-3 | TRBD2 | . | TRBV5-1 | CASSSTSGGAADTQYF | TGCGCCAGCAGCTCGACTAGCGGGGGGGCCGCGGATACGCAGTATTTT
TRBJ1-2 | TRBD1 | . | TRBV2 | CASSVPDRGRGGYTF | TGTGCCAGCAGTGTCCCGGACAGGGGGCGAGGAGGCTACACCTTC
TRBJ1-1 | TRBD1 | . | TRBV6-1 | CASSRDSFMNTEAFF | TGTGCCAGCAGCAGGGACAGCTTCATGAACACTGAAGCTTTCTTT
TRBJ2-3 | . | . | TRBV7-3 | CASSLMAPPASDTQYF | TGTGCCAGCAGCTTAATGGCCCCTCCCGCATCAGATACGCAGTATTTT
TRBJ2-7 | . | few | TRBV15 | CATSREAELLQYF | TGTGCCACCAGCAGAGAAGCGGAGCTGCTCCAGTACTTC
TRBJ2-5 | . | . | TRBV7-7 | CASSLAYSQETQYF | TGTGCCAGCAGCTTAGCCTACTCCCAAGAGACCCAGTACTTC
TRBJ2-2 | TRBD1 | . | TRBV6-1 | CASWTGTGNTGELFF | TGTGCCAGCTGGACCGGGACAGGGAACACCGGGGAGCTGTTTTTT
TRBJ2-7 | . | . | TRBV15 | CATSRATGGASSYEQYF | TGTGCCACCAGCAGAGCCACCGGGGGAGCCTCCTCCTACGAGCAGTACTTC
TRBJ2-1 | TRBD2 | . | TRBV28 | CASSPPSRLAGNNEQFF | TGTGCCAGCAGTCCCCCTTCACGACTAGCGGGGAACAATGAGCAGTTCTTC
TRBJ2-5 | . | . | TRBV6-5 | CASTITGQETQYF | TGTGCCAGCACCATAACAGGGCAAGAGACCCAGTACTTC
TRBJ1-5 | TRBD1 | . | TRBV2 | CASSPGGFQPQHF | TGTGCCAGCAGCCCAGGGGGCTTTCAGCCCCAGCATTTT
TRBJ1-6 | . | . | TRBV10-3 | CAIREDEGRSSPLHF | TGTGCCATCAGAGAGGACGAAGGAAGGAGTTCACCCCTCCACTTT
TRBJ2-2 | . | . | TRBV19 | CASRGGPHGELFF | TGTGCCAGTAGGGGGGGGCCTCACGGGGAGCTGTTTTTT
TRBJ1-1 | TRBD1 | . | TRBV5-6 | CASSFLQGAGTEAFF | TGTGCCAGCAGCTTCCTGCAGGGGGCGGGCACTGAAGCTTTCTTT
TRBJ1-1 | . | . | TRBV7-9 | CASSSIGTINSEAFF | TGTGCCAGCAGCTCCATCGGTACCATCAACAGTGAAGCTTTCTTT